These T cell receptor beta chains were read from a single sample in a study of post-analysis software for immune sequencing data. TCRdb used MiXCR to reprocess the PCR reads, holding one entry per CDR3 protein. Of fewer than 850,000 distinct CDR3 sequences listed, 30% are singletons. The sample was blood. These receptors originate from a girl aged 10 to 17 with multiple sclerosis. The CDR3 runs from the conserved cysteine through the conserved F or W. D genes are given only for firm matches. Clone size is given for some rows only: seen once, a few or many times, or a class if the clone is expanded.

NA | TRBJ1-5 | NA | TRBV6-2/TRBV6-3 | CGSDRSYNNQPQHF | TGTGGATCCGACAGATCTTATAACAATCAGCCCCAGCATTTT
NA | TRBJ1-1 | few | TRBV24-1 | CATSSTGNTEAFF | TGTGCCACCAGTTCCACAGGGAACACTGAAGCTTTCTTT
TRBD1 | TRBJ1-6 | NA | TRBV5-6 | CASTHGQGFYNSPLHF | TGTGCCAGCACCCACGGACAGGGCTTTTATAATTCACCCCTCCACTTT
NA | TRBJ2-7 | NA | TRBV28 | CASSPRAGQYEQYF | TGTGCCAGCAGTCCAAGGGCGGGGCAGTACGAGCAGTACTTC
TRBD1 | TRBJ1-2 | NA | TRBV6-5 | CASRETGNAGYTF | TGTGCCAGCAGGGAGACAGGGAACGCTGGCTACACCTTC
NA | TRBJ2-3 | few | TRBV29-1 | CSVADLTPSTDTQYF | TGCAGCGTTGCCGACCTAACACCTAGCACAGATACGCAGTATTTT
NA | TRBJ1-1 | NA | TRBV7-2 | CASSPRTRENTEAFF | TGTGCCAGCAGCCCGCGGACCAGGGAGAACACTGAAGCTTTCTTT
NA | TRBJ2-6 | few | TRBV5-1 | CASSLVVRVGANVLTF | TGCGCCAGCAGCTTGGTCGTCCGGGTTGGGGCCAACGTCCTGACTTTC
TRBD1 | TRBJ1-6 | few | TRBV5-1 | CASSSTLDREYSPLHF | TGCGCCAGCAGCTCCACCCTGGACAGGGAATATTCACCCCTCCACTTT
TRBD2 | TRBJ2-7 | NA | TRBV5-1 | CASTSSRGRSEQYF | TGCGCCAGCACCTCTAGTCGCGGGAGGAGCGAGCAGTACTTC
TRBD1 | TRBJ2-7 | many | TRBV20-1 | CSARDEGAGRTYEQYF | TGCAGTGCAAGGGACGAGGGGGCAGGGAGAACCTACGAGCAGTACTTC
NA | TRBJ1-5 | NA | TRBV5-1 | CASSPTPGDVQPQHF | TGCGCCAGCAGCCCGACCCCTGGGGATGTTCAGCCCCAGCATTTT
NA | TRBJ1-1 | few | TRBV2 | CASNSQGNTEAFF | TGTGCCAGCAACTCACAGGGTAACACTGAAGCTTTCTTT
NA | TRBJ2-7 | NA | TRBV20-1 | CSAGEPGSGEQYF | TGCAGTGCTGGGGAGCCGGGCAGCGGAGAGCAGTACTTC
TRBD2 | TRBJ2-1 | NA | TRBV7-9 | CASSRSEGGRTNYNEQFF | TGTGCCAGCAGTCGCAGTGAGGGCGGGAGGACCAACTACAATGAGCAGTTCTTC
TRBD1 | TRBJ1-5 | few | TRBV15 | CATSRDRTGGQPQHF | TGTGCCACCAGCAGAGATCGAACAGGGGGTCAGCCCCAGCATTTT
NA | TRBJ2-3 | few | TRBV29-1 | CSVVPYLSTDTQYF | TGCAGCGTTGTCCCATACCTTAGCACAGATACGCAGTATTTT
NA | TRBJ2-7 | many | TRBV7-2 | CASSLAAEQYF | TGTGCCAGCAGCTTAGCTGCCGAGCAGTACTTC
TRBD1 | TRBJ2-7 | few | TRBV5-1 | CASSLTGGVSHEQYF | TGCGCCAGCAGCTTGACAGGGGGAGTCTCCCACGAGCAGTACTTC
NA | TRBJ1-1 | few | TRBV7-6 | CASRRLTGLANTEAFF | TGTGCCAGCAGACGCCTTACAGGGTTGGCGAACACTGAAGCTTTCTTT
NA | TRBJ2-3 | NA | TRBV6-2/TRBV6-3 | CASSYSSLSDTQYF | TGTGCCAGCAGTTACTCGTCTCTTAGCGATACGCAGTATTTT
NA | TRBJ2-7 | NA | TRBV28 | CAIFGGSYEQYF | TGTGCCATCTTCGGCGGGTCCTACGAGCAGTACTTC
TRBD2 | TRBJ2-3 | few | TRBV20-1 | CSALPGLKITDTQYF | TGCAGTGCCTTACCGGGACTAAAGATCACAGATACGCAGTATTTT
NA | TRBJ1-2 | NA | TRBV20-1 | CSASAGVQYGYTF | TGCAGTGCTAGTGCGGGAGTTCAATATGGCTACACCTTC
NA | TRBJ1-3 | few | TRBV7-2 | CASSLEGGTIYF | TGTGCCAGCAGCTTAGAGGGGGGCACCATATATTTT
TRBD1 | TRBJ1-1 | few | TRBV5-1 | CASSIHRGATEAFF | TGCGCCAGCAGCATCCACAGGGGTGCAACTGAAGCTTTCTTT
NA | TRBJ2-1 | NA | TRBV20-1 | CSARDRRRGFYNEQFF | TGCAGTGCTAGAGATCGGCGGAGGGGGTTCTACAATGAGCAGTTCTTC
NA | TRBJ1-2 | few | TRBV6-5 | CASSYRQGITQNYGYTF | TGTGCCAGCAGTTACAGGCAGGGGATAACGCAAAACTATGGCTACACCTTC
TRBD1 | TRBJ1-2 | few | TRBV27 | CASRRQGANYGYTF | TGTGCCAGCAGGAGACAGGGGGCAAACTATGGCTACACCTTC
NA | TRBJ1-6 | few | TRBV6-5 | CASAPGSSFSLHF | TGTGCCAGCGCCCCGGGGAGTTCGTTCTCCCTCCACTTT
TRBD2 | TRBJ2-1 | few | TRBV3-1 | CASSQDPRTRQFF | TGTGCCAGCAGCCAAGATCCCCGGACTAGGCAGTTCTTC